These 20 T cell receptor beta chains were all obtained from the same sample, sequenced in a study of cytomegalovirus exposure and HLA in healthy donors. 60 Vbeta and 13 Jbeta primers were used in PCR. The protocol was immunoSEQ multiplex PCR, while the TCRdb copy is restricted to in-frame clones and leaves out a portion. This sample has 200,000 to 250,000 clones, with around 75% found just once. Material for sequencing was PBMCs. Receptors were obtained from a woman aged 25-40 years in good health and CMV-seronegative.

J is TRBJ1-3 and V is TRBV6-6; TRBD1 might be the D (5 bases). CDR3 length equals 14 residues. The germline V gene has CDR1 MNHNY and CDR2 SVGAGI (reference sequence). The V end lost 6 bases, the J end lost 2 bases, and 11 bases lay between the germline ends. CDR3 in DNA: TGTGCCAGCAGGGAGGGGACCCCTGGAAACACCATATATTTT. It encodes CASREGTPGNTIYF.

This chain joins TRBV29-1 and TRBJ1-2; TRBD1 matches 8 bases. CDR1 is SQVTM, CDR2 ANQGSEA, per germline. After removal of 4 bases from V and 6 bases from J, the junction contained 7 bases not matched to a gene. The CDR3 runs 13 residues. The CDR3 DNA reads TGCAGCGTTGGGGGACAGGCTCACAATGGCTACACCTTC. It encodes CSVGGQAHNGYTF.

V gene TRBV5-1 combines with J gene TRBJ2-1; a possible D gene is TRBD2 (7 bases). Trimming shortened V by 6 bases and J by 0 bases, and 13 bases separated the two germline ends. The CDR3 has 15 amino acids. Germline assignment: CDR1 SGHRS and CDR2 YFSETQ. CDR3 region: CASNGGGGSYNEQFF. The CDR3 nucleotides are TGCGCCAGCAATGGGGGGGGCGGCTCCTACAATGAGCAGTTCTTC.

This chain links TRBV11-2 with TRBJ2-5; 8 nucleotides align to TRBD1. CDR1 is SGHAT and CDR2 is FQNNGV in the germline V gene. The CDR3 runs to 17 residues. Losses at the gene ends were 2 bases for V and 5 bases for J; bases not matched to a gene: 13. CDR3 sequence (DNA): TGTGCCAGCAGCTTATATCTCAGGGACAACAGGGGGGAGACCCAGTACTTC. It is translated as CASSLYLRDNRGETQYF.

The CDR3 spells CASRDRTYEQYF. CDR3 in DNA: TGTGCCAGCAGGGACAGAACCTACGAGCAGTACTTC. The genes are TRBV6-5 and TRBJ2-7; weak D call: TRBD1 (6 bases). This CDR3 has 12 residues. The V gene's germline CDR1 is MNHEY and CDR2 SVGAGI. V shed 6 bases and J shed 2 bases, with 8 bases lying between them.

This chain uses TRBV5-1 with TRBJ1-4; D remains unclear. This CDR3 comprises 13 residues. CDR1 SGHRS and CDR2 YFSETQ come from the germline V gene. Trimming took 7 bases from V and 7 from J, leaving 14 bases between them. The DNA for the CDR3 is TGCGCCAGCTCGAACACCCTTTCTGAAAAACTGTTTTTT. Amino acid sequence: CASSNTLSEKLFF.

This chain uses TRBV12-5 with TRBJ2-2; 7 bases fit TRBD1. From germline, CDR1 is LGHNT and CDR2 FRNRAP. V trimming: 3 bases; J trimming: 1 base; junction bases outside the gene matches: 8. The CDR3 contains 17 residues. The CDR3 loop reads CASGFTRTGMNTGELFF. The CDR3 DNA is TGTGCTAGTGGTTTCACCCGGACAGGAATGAACACCGGGGAGCTGTTTTTT.

The CDR3 reads CASSLGGGHEQFF. DNA of the CDR3: TGTGCCAGCAGCTTGGGAGGGGGCCATGAGCAGTTCTTC. V is TRBV5-6 and J is TRBJ2-1, with 7 nucleotides matching TRBD1. The CDR3 contains 13 residues. V lost 0 bases to trimming and J lost 8 bases; unmatched junction nucleotides: 2. Germline-derived CDR1 and CDR2 are SGHDT and YYEEEE.

Regarding this clone: One end of the junction does not line up with germline, which may come from a read error. This sequence joins TRBV7-8 and TRBJ2-2; D might be TRBD2 (7 bases). The germline V gene has CDR1 SGHVS and CDR2 FQNEAQ. The CDR3 extends over 17 amino acids. DNA for the CDR3: TGTGACAGCAGCTTAGGAAGGCGGGGGCCAACCACCGGGGAGCTGTTTTTT. Its protein product is CDSSLGRRGPTTGELFF.

The chain is built from TRBV7-8 and TRBJ1-1; TRBD1 matches 8 bases. Germline V gene sequence: CDR1 SGHVS, CDR2 FQNEAQ. The CDR3 totals 15 residues. J gave up 1 base and V 7 bases, and 8 bases lay outside the gene matches. In nucleotides, the CDR3 is TGTGCCAGCAACTTTCCGGGACAGGCGAACACTGAAGCTTTCTTT. It yields the protein CASNFPGQANTEAFF.

This clone came up a few times. The chain has TRBV2 and TRBJ2-2, with D tentatively TRBD2 (6 bases). The CDR3 is 15 residues long. The V end lost 5 bases, the J end lost 7 bases, and 17 bases lay between the germline ends. CDR1 SNHLY and CDR2 FYNNEI come from the germline V gene. This CDR3 reads CASSYGTSSFGELFF. As DNA, the CDR3 is TGTGCCAGCAGTTATGGGACTTCTTCCTTCGGGGAGCTGTTTTTT.

The V gene is TRBV11-2, the J gene TRBJ1-1; D gene unclear. Germline V CDR1 and CDR2: SGHAT, FQNNGV. The CDR3 runs 13 residues. V lost 4 bases, J lost 11 bases, and 17 bases lay in between. The CDR3 DNA sequence: TGTGCCAGCAGCTCCGCTTATCCGGGCGGGGCTTTCTTT. Residues: CASSSAYPGGAFF.

The gene calls are TRBV5-1 and TRBJ2-5; 7 nucleotides agree with TRBD2. Germline CDR1 SGHRS, CDR2 YFSETQ. The V segment lost 4 bases and the J segment 2 bases; nucleotides outside the gene matches: 5. The length of the CDR3 is 14 residues. The DNA of the CDR3 is TGCGCCAGCAGCGCCGGGACTACTCAAGAGACCCAGTACTTC. Residues: CASSAGTTQETQYF. The whole variable domain, remainder taken from reference TRBV5-1 and TRBJ2-5, is KAGVTQTPRYLIKTRGQQVTLSCSPISGHRSVSWYQQTPGQGLQFLFEYFSETQRNKGNFPGRFSGRQFSNSRSEMNVSTLELGDSALYLCASSAGTTQETQYFGPGTRLLVL.

This chain joins TRBV27 and TRBJ1-1, with D possibly matching TRBD1 (6 bases). The CDR3 has 15 residues. Germline assignment: CDR1 MNHEY and CDR2 SMNVEV (reference sequence). The V gene lost 3 bases and the J gene lost 8 bases, with 19 bases spanning the gap. CDR3 in amino acids: CASSFPQGRVCEAFF. Here the CDR3 DNA reads TGTGCCAGCAGTTTCCCCCAGGGGAGGGTATGCGAAGCTTTCTTT.

The CDR3 is CASTLTSSYNEQFF. In DNA, the CDR3 is TGTGCCAGCACTCTGACTAGCAGCTACAATGAGCAGTTCTTC. This chain joins TRBV6-6 and TRBJ2-1; TRBD2 agrees at 7 bases. J was trimmed by 3 bases and V by 7 bases; bases with no gene match: 6. From germline, CDR1 is MNHNY and CDR2 SVGAGI (reference sequence). The CDR3 contains 14 residues.

This sequence joins TRBV27 and TRBJ2-1, with 7 bases that match TRBD2. The germline gives CDR1 MNHEY, CDR2 SMNVEV (reference sequence). Unmatched junction bases numbered 11, after V lost 1 base and J lost 5 bases. CDR3 length equals 17 residues. The CDR3 protein is CASSLFPRREENNEQFF. CDR3 nucleotides: TGTGCCAGCAGTTTATTCCCTCGACGGGAGGAAAACAATGAGCAGTTCTTC.

This clone was seen only a few times. The chain has TRBV5-4 and TRBJ1-2; D not certain. Germline V gene sequence: CDR1 SGHNT, CDR2 YYREEE (reference sequence). The CDR3 is made up of 15 amino acids. V was cut by 2 bases and J by 4 bases, with 15 bases left in between. CDR3 loop: CASSFSPSGSYGYTF. CDR3 DNA: TGTGCCAGCAGCTTTTCCCCCTCAGGATCCTATGGCTACACCTTC.

The V call is TRBV6-5, the J call TRBJ1-2; TRBD1 matches at 9 bases. The CDR3 is 12 residues long. Germline CDR1 reads MNHEY; CDR2 reads SVGAGI. V lost 5 bases to trimming and J lost 7 bases; unmatched junction nucleotides: 2. CDR3 sequence reads: CASSGDRVGYTF. Written as DNA, the CDR3 is TGTGCCAGCAGTGGGGACAGGGTTGGCTACACCTTC.

This sequence joins TRBV4-1 and TRBJ2-2, with 10 positions matching TRBD2. There are 17 residues in the CDR3. The V gene end was trimmed by 0 bases and the J gene end by 6 bases; junction bases not matched to a gene: 7. Germline loops: CDR1 MGHRA, CDR2 YSYEKL. CDR3 bases: TGCGCCAGCAGCCAAGAGGTAGCGGGAGGTCGGGCCGGGGAGCTGTTTTTT. Its protein product is CASSQEVAGGRAGELFF.

This rearrangement joins TRBV6-4 to TRBJ1-3, with 9 bases lining up with TRBD1. Germline CDR1 reads MRHNA; CDR2 reads SNTAGT. This CDR3 has 20 amino acids. With V trimmed by 2 bases and J by 2 bases, 16 bases remained unmatched. The CDR3 loop reads CASSDRTPGQGSQTGNTIYF. The CDR3 DNA follows: TGTGCCAGCAGTGACAGAACTCCGGGACAGGGATCCCAAACTGGAAACACCATATATTTT.